Each of the 6 T cell receptor beta chains below was sequenced from the same sample in a study of CD8 T cells in ankylosing spondylitis. In TCRdb, the 5' RACE reads were re-called with MiXCR into one record per CDR3 protein. The sample lists almost 30,000 distinct CDR3 sequences; 5.3% were seen once. Input material: blood, either unsorted or a sorted T cell fraction (not recorded which). Receptors were obtained from a female donor with ankylosing spondylitis or in good health (not recorded which).

This clonotype appeared many times. This chain joins TRBV9 and TRBJ1-1; the match to TRBD1 covers 10 bases. J gave up 2 bases and V 7 bases, and 8 bases lay outside the gene matches. The CDR3 covers 15 residues. Germline CDR1 SGDLS, CDR2 YYNGEE. The CDR3 protein is CASRPGTGENTEAFF. In DNA, the CDR3 is TGTGCCAGCCGTCCCGGGACAGGGGAAAACACTGAAGCTTTCTTT. Drawing the rest from reference TRBV9 and TRBJ1-1, the complete variable domain is DSGVTQTPKHLITATGQRVTLRCSPRSGDLSVYWYQQSLDQGLQFLIQYYNGEERAKGNILERFSAQQFPDLHSELNLSSLELGDSALYFCASRPGTGENTEAFFGQGTRLTVV.

By its share, this clonotype is medium-sized (0.01 to 0.1%). This chain links TRBV9 with TRBJ1-2; no reliable D call. The V gene lost 4 bases and the J gene lost 4 bases, with 17 bases spanning the gap. The germline V gene has CDR1 SGDLS and CDR2 YYNGEE. The CDR3 has 15 residues. The CDR3, as DNA: TGTGCCAGCAGCCTCCTCTCGACCCTAGTCTATGGCTACACCTTC. It codes for CASSLLSTLVYGYTF. The entire variable domain, with the rest obtained from reference TRBV9 and TRBJ1-2, is as follows: DSGVTQTPKHLITATGQRVTLRCSPRSGDLSVYWYQQSLDQGLQFLIQYYNGEERAKGNILERFSAQQFPDLHSELNLSSLELGDSALYFCASSLLSTLVYGYTFGSGTRLTVV.

This clonotype has only a few counts. The chain carries TRBV9 and TRBJ2-5; D is tentatively TRBD1 or TRBD2 (5 bases each). The germline CDR1 and CDR2 sequences are SGDLS and YYNGEE. The germline V and J ends were trimmed by 2 bases and 4 bases, with 15 bases remaining between them. This CDR3 comprises 15 residues. The CDR3 region has the DNA TGTGCCAGCAGCGTCGTCGGGGCACGAGGAGAGACCCAGTACTTC. Amino acids: CASSVVGARGETQYF.

The chain recombines TRBV9 with TRBJ1-3; no firm D call. The ends were cut back, 3 bases at V and 0 bases at J, with 13 bases in the middle. CDR1 and CDR2 from the germline V gene are SGDLS and YYNGEE. This CDR3 region has 16 residues. CDR3 bases: TGTGCCAGCAGCGAGTCCACCAGGAACTCTGGAAACACCATATATTTT. This gives the protein CASSESTRNSGNTIYF.

Judged by abundance, this clonotype is medium-sized. The chain is built from TRBV9 and TRBJ2-7; unclear D gene. V was trimmed by 0 bases and J by 0 bases, leaving 10 bases between them. This CDR3 is built from 15 residues. Germline CDR1 and CDR2: SGDLS and YYNGEE. The CDR3 nucleotides read TGTGCCAGCAGCGTAGCTATTGGAAGCTCCTACGAGCAGTACTTC. Encoded protein: CASSVAIGSSYEQYF.

This clonotype was detected ten times or more. The V gene is TRBV9, the J gene TRBJ2-3, with TRBD2 identical over 10 bases. The CDR3 length is 15 residues. Trimming took 5 bases from V and 3 from J; bases not matched to a gene: 6. Germline V gives CDR1 SGDLS, CDR2 YYNGEE. The CDR3 DNA is TGTGCCAGCAGTCGAGCGGGGGGGCGTACAGATACGCAGTATTTT. Protein sequence: CASSRAGGRTDTQYF.